A single sample gave rise to the 7 T cell receptor beta chains below, sequenced in a study of Graves' ophthalmopathy and Graves' hyperthyroidism. Amplification from RNA transcripts yielded the TCR beta CDR3 regions. RT-PCR in the first round used HTBI primers; a second-round multiplex PCR followed. One entry per CDR3 protein results from TCRdb running MiXCR on the multiplex PCR reads. The table includes about 620,000 distinct CDR3 sequences, 22% detected once. The sample comprised peripheral blood. These receptors were taken from a woman between 18 and 29 years old with stable Graves' hyperthyroidism. Some clones in this sample may be carry-over from other donors' samples.

This clonotype was detected ten times or more. The chain has TRBV5-6 and TRBJ2-7, with no clear D. Germline V gene data show CDR1 as SGHDT and CDR2 as YYEEEE. Trimming took off 0 bases at V and 7 bases at J, with 14 bases between the two ends. This CDR3 is built from 14 residues. CDR3 sequence reads: CASSLDRTSWEQYF. The CDR3 coding sequence is TGTGCCAGCAGCTTGGATAGGACCTCCTGGGAGCAGTACTTC.

Ten or more counts support this clonotype. J is TRBJ1-1 and V is TRBV7-3, with 7 bases matching TRBD1. The CDR3 spans 15 residues. Germline V gene lookup returns CDR1 SGHTA and CDR2 FQGTGA. V dropped 6 bases and J dropped 1; count of bases not matched to a gene: 8. CDR3 bases: TGTGCCAGCAGACTTAACGGACAGGAGAACACTGAAGCTTTCTTT. Residues: CASRLNGQENTEAFF. Combining the CDR3 with reference TRBV7-3 and TRBJ1-1 gives the whole variable domain GAGVSQTPSNKVTEKGKYVELRCDPISGHTALYWYRQSLGQGPEFLIYFQGTGAADDSGLPNDRFFAVRPEGSVSTLKIQRTERGDSAVYLCASRLNGQENTEAFFGQGTRLTVV.

This clonotype was seen a single time. The gene calls are TRBV2 and TRBJ1-5; D gene unclear. Germline V gives CDR1 SNHLY, CDR2 FYNNEI. The CDR3 covers 14 residues. The V end was cut by 5 bases, the J end by 3 bases, with 11 bases between. As DNA, the CDR3 is TGTGCCAGCAGTTTCGCTGACTACAATCAGCCCCAGCATTTT. It is translated as CASSFADYNQPQHF. Full variable domain (outside the CDR3, taken from reference TRBV2 and TRBJ1-5): EPEVTQTPSHQVTQMGQEVILRCVPISNHLYFYWYRQILGQKVEFLVSFYNNEISEKSEIFDDQFSVERPDGSNFTLKIRSTKLEDSAMYFCASSFADYNQPQHFGDGTRLSIL.

At least ten counts were recorded for this clonotype. The chain links TRBV6-5 to TRBJ2-5; D gene unclear. CDR3 length equals 14 residues. Trimming shortened V by 7 bases and J by 0 bases, and 12 bases separated the two germline ends. CDR1 is MNHEY, CDR2 SVGAGI, per germline. CDR3 residues: CASNDKAHQETQYF. The CDR3, as DNA: TGTGCCAGCAACGACAAGGCCCACCAAGAGACCCAGTACTTC.

There are many counts of this clonotype. The chain uses TRBV30 and TRBJ2-5; tentatively, D is TRBD2 (6 bases). Trimming removed 5 bases at V and 5 bases at J, with 12 bases between. Germline loops: CDR1 GTSNPN, CDR2 SVGIG (reference sequence). The CDR3 has 12 amino acids. This CDR3 reads CAWRGTEETQYF. The CDR3 region has the DNA TGTGCCTGGCGCGGGACTGAGGAGACCCAGTACTTC.

The V and J genes are TRBV5-1 and TRBJ2-5; D possibly matches TRBD1 or TRBD2 (5 bases each). V dropped 4 bases and J dropped 5 bases, with 15 bases sitting between them. Germline assignment: CDR1 SGHRS and CDR2 YFSETQ. This CDR3 is built from 14 residues. CDR3 in amino acids: CASSPQSEGETQYF. Here the CDR3 DNA reads TGCGCCAGCAGCCCACAGTCCGAGGGGGAGACCCAGTACTTC.

The chain employs TRBV6-1 and TRBJ2-7; perhaps TRBD1 as D (6 bases). The germline V and J ends were trimmed by 7 bases and 1 base, with 14 bases remaining between them. Looked up from germline, CDR1 is MNHNS and CDR2 is SASEGT. The CDR3 loop spans 14 amino acids. This CDR3 reads CASNPGHTSYEQYF. In DNA, the CDR3 is TGTGCCAGCAACCCGGGACACACGTCCTACGAGCAGTACTTC.